Presented here are 21 T cell receptor beta chains from one specimen sequenced in a study of blood T cells in healthy people across ages. Sample-barcoded 5' priming and a J-beta primer mix drove a second PCR of 7 to 11 cycles. TCRdb fed the 5' RACE reads into MiXCR, producing one record per CDR3 protein. The data contain around 650,000 distinct CDR3 sequences, 32% of them singletons. The sequencing sample was made of blood. These receptors all stem from an elderly woman in good health.

The chain has TRBV24-1 and TRBJ2-2; a weak D match, TRBD2 (5 bases). Germline V gene data show CDR1 as KGHDR and CDR2 as SFDVKD. Trimming shortened V by 8 bases and J by 7 bases, and 10 bases separated the two germline ends. This CDR3 is built from 12 residues. The CDR3 DNA sequence: TGTGCCACCAAGGGAGCCAGCGGGGAGCTGTTTTTT. This sequence encodes CATKGASGELFF.

This clonotype occurred a few times. A much larger clone sits a single nucleotide away, making a read error possible. This chain links TRBV5-1 with TRBJ2-5, with 7 bases matching TRBD2. The DNA end favors TRBJ2-7, so the J call may be wrong. Germline-derived CDR1 and CDR2 are SGHRS and YFSETQ. The CDR3 runs 14 residues. CDR3 protein: CASSLDAGEREQYF. Written as DNA, the CDR3 is TGCGCCAGCAGCTTGGACGCGGGGGAGCGCGAGCAGTACTTC.

This clonotype has a count of ten or more. The rearrangement joins TRBV15 to TRBJ1-1, with D possibly TRBD1 on 5 matching bases. The germline gives CDR1 LNHNV, CDR2 YYDKDF (reference sequence). V was cut by 0 bases and J by 1 base, with 12 bases left in between. The CDR3 is 16 amino acids. The DNA of the CDR3 is TGTGCCACCAGCAGAGATGGGGGACGGCCGAACACTGAAGCTTTCTTT. Translation: CATSRDGGRPNTEAFF.

This clonotype came up once. V and J are TRBV9 and TRBJ1-2; 9 nucleotides match TRBD1. This CDR3 has 14 residues. Germline CDR1 reads SGDLS; CDR2 reads YYNGEE. V lost 3 bases and J lost 8; bases outside the gene matches: 8. CDR3 region: CASSAYTGGRGYTF. CDR3 sequence (DNA): TGTGCCAGCAGCGCTTATACAGGGGGCAGGGGCTACACCTTC.

This chain connects TRBV2 to TRBJ1-5, with 10 positions matching TRBD1. CDR1 and CDR2 from the germline V gene are SNHLY and FYNNEI. The CDR3 is 15 amino acids. V gave up 4 bases and J gave up 7 bases; unmatched junction bases: 7. For the CDR3, the DNA is TGTGCCAGCAGTGTCGAACGGACAGGGGGACAGCCCCAGCATTTT. This encodes CASSVERTGGQPQHF.

The chain carries TRBV20-1 and TRBJ2-7; 9 nucleotides agree with TRBD2. Trimming at V came to 6 bases and at J to 0 bases, leaving 9 bases not matched to a gene. Germline CDR1 reads DFQATT; CDR2 reads SNEGSKA (reference sequence). CDR3 size: 15 residues. The CDR3 region is CSARPSSGSSYEQYF. CDR3 coding DNA: TGCAGTGCGAGACCCAGTAGCGGGAGCTCCTACGAGCAGTACTTC.

This chain uses TRBV29-1 with TRBJ1-2, with D unclear. Trimming cost V 7 bases and J 3 bases, with 12 bases left between them. The CDR3 length is 12 residues. Germline V gene data show CDR1 as SQVTM and CDR2 as ANQGSEA. The CDR3 region is CSAGFRDYGYTF. CDR3 coding DNA: TGCAGCGCCGGGTTTCGGGACTATGGCTACACCTTC.

The genes are TRBV30 and TRBJ2-1; D is possibly TRBD1 (6 bases). The closer fit of TRBJ2-7 to the DNA end suggests the J call may be wrong. The length of the CDR3 is 14 residues. CDR1 and CDR2 from the germline V gene are GTSNPN and SVGIG (reference sequence). Written as DNA, the CDR3 is TGTGCCTGGAGTGTACAGGGCTCCTACAATGAGCAGTACTTC. Amino acids: CAWSVQGSYNEQYF.

This clonotype was counted only a few times. The V and J genes are TRBV19 and TRBJ2-1, with 7 bases matching TRBD2. Germline values: CDR1 LNHDA, CDR2 SQIVND (reference sequence). V dropped 6 bases and J dropped 5; count of bases not matched to a gene: 4. This CDR3 is built from 13 residues. CDR3 sequence reads: CASRGGVHNEQFF. The CDR3 nucleotides read TGTGCCAGTAGGGGGGGGGTACACAATGAGCAGTTCTTC.

Ten or more counts support this clonotype. This chain joins TRBV6-6 and TRBJ2-1; possibly TRBD2 for D (5 bases). Between the trimmed V and J ends, which lost 6 bases and 6 bases, there was a span of 15 bases. Germline CDR1 and CDR2: MNHNY and SVGAGI (reference sequence). This CDR3 has 14 residues. The CDR3 is CASSPILATNEQFF. CDR3 bases: TGTGCCAGCAGCCCTATCCTAGCTACCAATGAGCAGTTCTTC.

As regards this clonotype: A single base separates this from a much larger clone, so it may be a read error. The genes are TRBV4-3 and TRBJ2-5; maybe TRBD2 (6 bases). The J call could be wrong; TRBJ2-7 is a better fit for the DNA end. The germline gives CDR1 LGHNA, CDR2 YSLEER. This CDR3 is 14 amino acids long. Here the CDR3 reads CASSQGASDYEQYF. CDR3 bases: TGCGCCAGCAGCCAAGGGGCTAGCGACTACGAGCAGTACTTC.

The sample holds many counts of this clonotype. V is TRBV6-2 or TRBV6-3 and J is TRBJ2-1, with 11 bases lining up with TRBD1. V lost 10 bases, J lost 8 bases, and 7 bases stayed unmatched. The CDR3 totals 13 residues. Germline V gives CDR1 MNHEY, CDR2 SVGEGT. CDR3 nucleotides: TGTGCCACTCAGGACAGGGGGCGGGATGAGCAGTTCTTC. Protein sequence: CATQDRGRDEQFF.

The chain combines TRBV12-3 or TRBV12-4 with TRBJ2-4; 10 bases are a match to TRBD1. The CDR3 is 14 residues long. J gave up 6 bases and V 5 bases, and 4 bases lay outside the gene matches. Here the CDR3 reads CASSPGQGGNIQYF. CDR3 in DNA: TGTGCCAGCAGTCCTGGACAGGGGGGAAACATTCAGTACTTC.

This clonotype was counted at least ten times. This sequence joins TRBV3-1 and TRBJ2-7; 15 bases line up with TRBD2. This CDR3 spans 15 amino acids. Trimming removed 4 bases from V and 12 bases from J; junction bases left unmatched: 10. CDR1 is LGHDT, CDR2 YNNKEL, per germline (reference sequence). CDR3 sequence: CASSPLRTSGGATYF. CDR3 coding DNA: TGTGCCAGCAGCCCTCTCCGGACTAGCGGGGGGGCCACGTACTTC.

The chain employs TRBV9 and TRBJ2-1; 12 bases map to TRBD2. Germline V gene lookup returns CDR1 SGDLS and CDR2 YYNGEE. The V segment lost 5 bases and the J segment 7 bases; nucleotides outside the gene matches: 1. This CDR3 region has 13 residues. As DNA, the CDR3 is TGTGCCAGCAGAGGACTAGCGGGGAATGAGCAGTTCTTC. It encodes CASRGLAGNEQFF.

This clonotype was seen a few times. It may be a read error: a sequence one base away is much more abundant. The chain employs TRBV5-1 and TRBJ2-1; no firm D call. V lost 3 bases to trimming and J lost 7 bases, with 14 bases between them. Per germline, CDR1 SGHRS and CDR2 YFSETQ. This CDR3 region has 14 residues. As DNA, the CDR3 is TGCGCCAGCAGCTGGGCACAGTTAGTTAATGAGCAGTTCTTC. It codes for CASSWAQLVNEQFF.

The rearrangement uses TRBV3-1 and TRBJ1-5; D remains unclear. The CDR3 is 14 residues long. Trimming shortened V by 1 base and J by 7 bases, and 11 bases separated the two germline ends. Germline V CDR1 and CDR2: LGHDT, YNNKEL (reference sequence). As DNA, the CDR3 is TGTGCCAGCAGCCAAGTCTCGGAAGGCCAGCCCCAGCATTTT. This sequence encodes CASSQVSEGQPQHF.

This clonotype came up a few times. The chain combines TRBV12-3 or TRBV12-4 with TRBJ2-7; D is possibly TRBD2 (5 bases). V was cut by 3 bases and J by 7 bases, with 16 bases left in between. This CDR3 has 14 amino acids. CDR3 in amino acids: CASSFPRNGGEQYF. The CDR3 DNA sequence: TGTGCCAGCAGTTTCCCTCGCAATGGAGGAGAGCAGTACTTC.

The genes are TRBV10-3 and TRBJ2-2; D is undetermined. V lost 3 bases, J lost 6 bases, and 20 bases lay in between. The CDR3 contains 17 residues. Germline V gene data show CDR1 as ENHRY and CDR2 as SYGVKD. CDR3 coding DNA: TGTGCCATCAGTGACACCGTATCTAGGCAGGCCGCCGGGGAGCTGTTTTTT. Its protein is CAISDTVSRQAAGELFF.

This clonotype has just one count. A much larger clone differs by one base, so this may be a read error. CDR3 DNA: TGTGCCACCAGCAGAGATAGGGCATCTAATTTCAATCAGTCCCAGCATTTT. Translating it yields CATSRDRASNFNQSQHF. The V and J genes are TRBV15 and TRBJ1-5; no clear D gene. CDR3 size: 17 residues. The germline gives CDR1 LNHNV, CDR2 YYDKDF (reference sequence).

This clonotype has more than one count but fewer than ten. A much larger clone sits a single nucleotide away, making a read error possible. The chain employs TRBV2 and TRBJ2-1, with 8 bases lining up with TRBD2. The CDR3 length is 14 residues. Germline assignment: CDR1 SNHLY and CDR2 FYNNEI. After removal of 4 bases from V and 5 bases from J, the junction contained 4 bases not matched to a gene. Here the CDR3 reads CASSGAGVDNEQFF. In DNA form, the CDR3 reads TGTGCCAGCAGTGGAGCGGGGGTGGACAATGAGCAGTTCTTC.